This TCR beta chain was profiled in a study of technical replicates of blood from a handful of donors. The method was immunoSEQ multiplex PCR; TCRdb's version includes in-frame clones alone and lacks a portion of them. The sample has 75,000 to 100,000 clones, roughly 96% seen once; the top ten hold 0.25% to 0.3%. The germline V gene has CDR1 SGHRS and CDR2 YFSETQ. Deletions cut 3 bases from V and 2 bases from J, with 14 bases between. The CDR3 contains 15 residues. Material for sequencing was T cells isolated from PBMCs. This sequence was found in a human donor in good health. V gene TRBV5-1 combines with J gene TRBJ2-5; D gene uncertain. Written as DNA, the CDR3 is TGCGCCAGCAGCTCCCCCCTGGCAGCGCAAGAGACCCAGTACTTC. As protein: CASSSPLAAQETQYF. Supplemented by reference TRBV5-1 and TRBJ2-5, the full variable domain reads KAGVTQTPRYLIKTRGQQVTLSCSPISGHRSVSWYQQTPGQGLQFLFEYFSETQRNKGNFPGRFSGRQFSNSRSEMNVSTLELGDSALYLCASSSPLAAQETQYFGPGTRLLVL.